The clone carrying this TCR beta chain has just a few counts. The record originates from a study of shared T cell receptors in the human thymus. This table comes from immunoSEQ multiplex PCR, and its TCRdb copy is limited to in-frame clones, with some not included. Here the sample spans hundreds of thousands of clones, roughly 88% being singletons. These same records also appear under a second study, on human thymus T cells. This second report adds: Donors were healthy Finnish babies undergoing corrective operations for congenital heart defects. The thymus was resected at corrective cardiac surgery. Related research found strongly overlapping thymic repertoires in unrelated individuals.

The sequencing input was thymocytes. This receptor was obtained from a boy in the first two years of life with a congenital heart defect.

The CDR3 region is CASSSPGTSNTGELFF. CDR3 in DNA: TGTGCCAGCAGCTCCCCCGGGACTTCAAACACCGGGGAGCTGTTTTTT. The chain uses TRBV11-3 and TRBJ2-2, with a weak D call TRBD2 (6 bases). V shed 4 bases and J shed 2 bases, with 14 bases lying between them. The CDR3 length is 16 residues. Looked up from germline, CDR1 is SGHNT and CDR2 is YENEEA.